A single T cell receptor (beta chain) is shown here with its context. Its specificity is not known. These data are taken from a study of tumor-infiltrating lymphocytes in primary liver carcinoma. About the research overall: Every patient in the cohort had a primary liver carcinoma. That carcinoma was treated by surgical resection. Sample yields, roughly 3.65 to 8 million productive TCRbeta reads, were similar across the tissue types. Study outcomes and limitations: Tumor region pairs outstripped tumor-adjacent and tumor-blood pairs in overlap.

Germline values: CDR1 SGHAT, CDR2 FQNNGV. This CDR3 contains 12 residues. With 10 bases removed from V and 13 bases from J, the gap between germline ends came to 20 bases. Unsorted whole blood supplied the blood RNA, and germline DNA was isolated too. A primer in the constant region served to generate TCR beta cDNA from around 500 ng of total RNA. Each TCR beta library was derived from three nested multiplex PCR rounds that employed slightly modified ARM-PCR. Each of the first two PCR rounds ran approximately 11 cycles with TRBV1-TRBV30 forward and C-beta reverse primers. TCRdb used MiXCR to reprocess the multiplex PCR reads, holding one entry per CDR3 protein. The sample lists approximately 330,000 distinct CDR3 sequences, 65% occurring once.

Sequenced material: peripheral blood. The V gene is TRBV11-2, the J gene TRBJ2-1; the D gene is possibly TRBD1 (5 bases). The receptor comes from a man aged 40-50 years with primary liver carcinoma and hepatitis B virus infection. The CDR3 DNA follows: TGTGCCAACAGTAAAGGACACGGCGGCCAGTTCTTC. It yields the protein CANSKGHGGQFF.